This T cell receptor beta chain was sequenced in a study of T cells expressing NK-cell markers. Turning to the study itself: Repertoires of TCR beta were obtained from T cells sorted as CD3+CD56+NKG2C+, CD3+CD56+NKG2C- and CD3+CD56-NKG2C+. There were seven HCMV-seropositive donors and one seronegative donor among the eight sequenced.

Whole-study results and caveats: Similarly, these clonotypes led the CD3+CD56-NKG2C+ fraction as well in a handful of donors.

The CDR3 runs to 19 residues. CDR1 MDHEN and CDR2 SYDVKM come from the germline V gene. A note on this clonotype: Antigen unknown.

TCRdb re-called the 5' RACE reads and gives one entry per CDR3 protein, without DNA. The repertoire shows 500,000 to 700,000 distinct CDR3 sequences; the top ten hold approximately 3.5%. This clonotype originated in a man aged 18 to 30 in good health. The gene calls are TRBV28 and TRBJ2-3; as DNA is missing, the TRBD2 call by TCRdb cannot be tested. Sequenced: blood T cells: a sorted CD56 or NKG2C T cell subset, CD4+ or CD8+ T cells, or bulk PBMC T cells (not recorded which). The CDR3 region is CASSSPIGASGSHTDTQYF.